The 15 T cell receptor beta chains presented below share a single source sample, sequenced in a study of T cell responses to AZD1222 COVID-19 vaccine. Clones were sequenced by immunoSEQ multiplex PCR, and TCRdb holds only the in-frame ones, with some missing. Of 150,000 to 200,000 clones listed, about 91% are singletons. This specimen was peripheral blood, taken on day 0 of AZD1222 vaccination. These TCRs come from an adult in good health.

This sequence joins TRBV2 and TRBJ1-1; D is perhaps TRBD1 (5 bases). CDR3 size: 13 residues. Trimming cost V 8 bases and J 0 bases, with 10 bases left between them. CDR1 and CDR2 (germline): SNHLY, FYNNEI. CDR3 coding DNA: TGTGCCAGCGAAACCAGGGTGAACACTGAAGCTTTCTTT. Protein: CASETRVNTEAFF.

This clone was seen more than once but under ten times. The rearrangement uses TRBV7-9 and TRBJ1-2; TRBD1 matches 7 bases. The CDR3 runs to 17 residues. V lost 1 base, J lost 8 bases, and 16 bases stayed unmatched. CDR1 and CDR2 from the germline V gene are SEHNR and FQNEAQ (reference sequence). CDR3 sequence: CASSLERGRQGFRGYTF. The CDR3 DNA reads as TGTGCCAGCAGCTTAGAGAGGGGCCGACAGGGATTTCGGGGCTACACCTTC.

This clone has more than one count but fewer than ten. V gene TRBV7-3 combines with J gene TRBJ2-2; 7 bases match TRBD1. Per germline, CDR1 SGHTA and CDR2 FQGTGA. The V and J ends lost 5 bases and 4 bases, in that order; junction bases with no gene match: 10. The CDR3 runs to 16 residues. Here the CDR3 DNA reads TGTGCCAGCAGCCTCCGAGGACAGGTCCCCACCGGGGAGCTGTTTTTT. Its protein product is CASSLRGQVPTGELFF.

The chain employs TRBV6-5 and TRBJ1-2; no reliable D call. This CDR3 contains 15 residues. The germline V gene encodes CDR1 MNHEY and CDR2 SVGAGI. Trimming pared 0 bases from V and 6 bases from J, leaving 14 bases between. CDR3 protein: CASSYSGPGGHGYTF. CDR3 DNA: TGTGCCAGCAGTTACTCGGGCCCGGGAGGGCATGGCTACACCTTC.

The chain employs TRBV28 and TRBJ1-5; D perhaps matches TRBD1 (6 bases). The CDR3 totals 15 residues. V was pared by 4 bases and J by 6 bases, with 16 bases between. CDR1 and CDR2 (germline): MDHEN, SYDVKM. CDR3 sequence (DNA): TGTGCCAGCAGTTCGGCGGGGGCGGATCGTCAGCCCCAGCATTTT. Residues: CASSSAGADRQPQHF.

The chain joins TRBV2 to TRBJ2-4; D remains ambiguous. Germline CDR1 SNHLY, CDR2 FYNNEI. This CDR3 has 13 amino acids. The V and J ends lost 5 bases and 0 bases respectively, with 5 bases between them. This CDR3 reads CASSYIAKNIQYF. The DNA of the CDR3 is TGTGCCAGCAGTTATATAGCCAAAAACATTCAGTACTTC.

This chain connects TRBV7-2 to TRBJ2-5; 10 positions match TRBD2. The V segment lost 5 bases and the J segment 7 bases; nucleotides outside the gene matches: 10. CDR3 length: 15 amino acids. Germline loops: CDR1 SGHTA, CDR2 FQGNSA. The CDR3 loop is CASSPRGAGGRTQYF. The CDR3 bases are TGTGCCAGCAGCCCCCGAGGAGCGGGAGGGCGGACCCAGTACTTC.

The chain recombines TRBV28 with TRBJ1-5; D might be TRBD1 (6 bases). This CDR3 contains 13 residues. Germline CDR1 reads MDHEN; CDR2 reads SYDVKM. Trimming took off 6 bases at V and 7 bases at J, with 13 bases between the two ends. CDR3 nucleotide sequence: TGTGCCAGCAGGTTGCCCCAGGGGCAGCCCCAGCATTTT. Translating gives CASRLPQGQPQHF.

This chain joins TRBV6-9 and TRBJ1-5, with 7 bases lining up with TRBD1. The CDR3 loop spans 17 amino acids. J gave up 0 bases and V 6 bases, and 11 bases lay outside the gene matches. The germline CDR1 and CDR2 sequences are MNHGY and SVAAGI. The CDR3 nucleotides are TGTGCCAGCAGACTTGGGACAGTCCTTTATAGCAATCAGCCCCAGCATTTT. As protein: CASRLGTVLYSNQPQHF.

The rearrangement joins TRBV11-3 to TRBJ2-1; perhaps TRBD2 as D (5 bases). From germline, CDR1 is SGHNT and CDR2 YENEEA. The CDR3 totals 12 residues. V lost 8 bases and J lost 8, with 13 bases in between. CDR3 amino acids: CASRKTGDEQFF. The CDR3, as DNA: TGTGCCAGCCGGAAGACCGGGGATGAGCAGTTCTTC.

This clone was seen only once. The chain joins TRBV9 to TRBJ1-2, with a possible D match to TRBD1 (5 bases). The CDR3 length is 15 residues. The V gene lost 0 bases and the J gene lost 4 bases, with 13 bases spanning the gap. From germline, CDR1 is SGDLS and CDR2 YYNGEE. CDR3 nucleotide sequence: TGTGCCAGCAGCGTAGGGGCAGGGATGGGCTATGGCTACACCTTC. Protein sequence: CASSVGAGMGYGYTF.

This chain links TRBV7-2 with TRBJ2-3; 10 bases agree with TRBD2. J was trimmed by 3 bases and V by 5 bases; bases with no gene match: 5. Germline CDR1 SGHTA, CDR2 FQGNSA. The CDR3 is 15 residues long. In nucleotides, the CDR3 is TGTGCCAGCAGCCTTAGCGGGAGGCCTACAGATACGCAGTATTTT. Translating gives CASSLSGRPTDTQYF.

V and J are TRBV7-9 and TRBJ2-3; D uncertain. V was trimmed by 7 bases and J by 9 bases, leaving 14 bases between them. CDR3 length equals 12 residues. CDR1 is SEHNR, CDR2 FQNEAQ, per germline (reference sequence). The CDR3 sequence is CASTTTLGTQYF. The CDR3 bases are TGTGCCAGCACCACGACGCTTGGGACGCAGTATTTT.

The chain employs TRBV3-1 (or the pseudogene TRBV3-2) and TRBJ1-2; D possibly corresponds to TRBD1 (5 bases). The CDR3 spans 15 residues. Germline V CDR1 and CDR2: LGHDT, YNNKEL (reference sequence). V was pared by 1 base and J by 0 bases, with 9 bases between. CDR3 sequence: CASSQGQKPNYGYTF. The CDR3, as DNA: TGTGCCAGCAGCCAAGGACAGAAACCTAACTATGGCTACACCTTC.

The genes are TRBV28 and TRBJ2-5; a weak D match, TRBD2 (5 bases). Germline V CDR1 and CDR2: MDHEN, SYDVKM. This CDR3 spans 15 amino acids. Trimming took off 3 bases at V and 2 bases at J, with 13 bases between the two ends. CDR3 sequence reads: CASSFLPGTQETQYF. The DNA of the CDR3 is TGTGCCAGCAGTTTTCTTCCGGGAACACAAGAGACCCAGTACTTC.